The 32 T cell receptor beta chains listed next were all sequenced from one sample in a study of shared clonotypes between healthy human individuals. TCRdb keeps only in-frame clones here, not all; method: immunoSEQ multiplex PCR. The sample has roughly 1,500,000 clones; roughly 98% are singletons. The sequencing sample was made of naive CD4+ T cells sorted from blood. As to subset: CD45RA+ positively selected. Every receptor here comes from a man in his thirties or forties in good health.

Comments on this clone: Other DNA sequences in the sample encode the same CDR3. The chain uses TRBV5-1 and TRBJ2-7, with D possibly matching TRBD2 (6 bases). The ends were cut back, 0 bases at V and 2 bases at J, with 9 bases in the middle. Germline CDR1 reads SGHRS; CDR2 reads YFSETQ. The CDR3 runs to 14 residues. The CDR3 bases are TGCGCCAGCAGCTTGGTGGCGGGAACCTACGAGCAGTACTTC. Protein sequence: CASSLVAGTYEQYF.

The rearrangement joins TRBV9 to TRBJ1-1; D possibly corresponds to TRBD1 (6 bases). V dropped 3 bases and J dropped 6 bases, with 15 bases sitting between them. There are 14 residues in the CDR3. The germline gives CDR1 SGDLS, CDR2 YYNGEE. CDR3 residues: CASSAVGGFAEAFF. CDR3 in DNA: TGTGCCAGCAGCGCAGTAGGGGGGTTTGCTGAAGCTTTCTTT. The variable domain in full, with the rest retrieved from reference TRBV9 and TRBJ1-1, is DSGVTQTPKHLITATGQRVTLRCSPRSGDLSVYWYQQSLDQGLQFLIQYYNGEERAKGNILERFSAQQFPDLHSELNLSSLELGDSALYFCASSAVGGFAEAFFGQGTRLTVV.

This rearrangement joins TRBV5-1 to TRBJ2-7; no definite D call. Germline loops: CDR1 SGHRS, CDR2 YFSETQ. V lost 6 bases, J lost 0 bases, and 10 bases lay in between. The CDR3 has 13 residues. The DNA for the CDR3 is TGCGCCAGCACCGAGGTAGGCTCCTACGAGCAGTACTTC. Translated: CASTEVGSYEQYF.

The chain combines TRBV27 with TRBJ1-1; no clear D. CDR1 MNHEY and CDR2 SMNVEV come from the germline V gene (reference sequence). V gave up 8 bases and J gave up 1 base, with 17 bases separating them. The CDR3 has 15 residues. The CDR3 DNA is TGTGCCAGCTTCCGCACCCCTAACGGGAACACTGAAGCTTTCTTT. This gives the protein CASFRTPNGNTEAFF.

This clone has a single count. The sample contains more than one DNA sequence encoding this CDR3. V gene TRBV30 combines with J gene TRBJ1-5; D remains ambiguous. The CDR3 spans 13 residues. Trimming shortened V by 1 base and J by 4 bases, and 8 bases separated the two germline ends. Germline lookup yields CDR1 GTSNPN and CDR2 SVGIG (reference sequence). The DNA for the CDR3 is TGTGCCTGGAGTGCCCGAGGGAATCAGCCCCAGCATTTT. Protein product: CAWSARGNQPQHF.

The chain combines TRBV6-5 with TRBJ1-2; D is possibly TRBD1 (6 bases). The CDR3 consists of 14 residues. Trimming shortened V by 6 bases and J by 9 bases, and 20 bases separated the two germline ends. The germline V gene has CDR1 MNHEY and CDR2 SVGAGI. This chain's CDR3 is CASRRDKARYRYTF. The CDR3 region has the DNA TGTGCCAGCAGGCGGGACAAGGCGAGGTATCGCTACACCTTC.

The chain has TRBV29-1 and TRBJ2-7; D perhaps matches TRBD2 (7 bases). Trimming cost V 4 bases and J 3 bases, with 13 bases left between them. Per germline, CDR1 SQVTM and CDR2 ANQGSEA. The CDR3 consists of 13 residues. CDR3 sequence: CSVAGGQFYEQYF. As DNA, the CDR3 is TGCAGCGTTGCGGGGGGACAATTCTACGAGCAGTACTTC.

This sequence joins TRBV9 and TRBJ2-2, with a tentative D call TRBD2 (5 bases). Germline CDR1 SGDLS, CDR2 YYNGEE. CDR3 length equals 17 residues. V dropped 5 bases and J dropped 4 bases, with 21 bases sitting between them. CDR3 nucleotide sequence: TGTGCCAGCAGACTCCATCCAGTGGGAGTGGGCACCGGGGAGCTGTTTTTT. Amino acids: CASRLHPVGVGTGELFF.

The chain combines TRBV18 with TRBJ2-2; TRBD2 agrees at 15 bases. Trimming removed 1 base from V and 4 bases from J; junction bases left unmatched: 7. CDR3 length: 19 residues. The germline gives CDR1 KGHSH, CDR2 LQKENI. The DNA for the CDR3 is TGTGCCAGCTCACCACGCCCGGGACTAGCGGGAGGCTCCACCGGGGAGCTGTTTTTT. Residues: CASSPRPGLAGGSTGELFF.

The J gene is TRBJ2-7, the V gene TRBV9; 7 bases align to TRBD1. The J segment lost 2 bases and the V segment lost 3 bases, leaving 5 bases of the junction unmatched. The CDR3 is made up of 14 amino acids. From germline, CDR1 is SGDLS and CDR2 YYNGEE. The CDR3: CASSETGETYEQYF. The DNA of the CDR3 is TGTGCCAGCAGCGAAACAGGGGAAACCTACGAGCAGTACTTC.

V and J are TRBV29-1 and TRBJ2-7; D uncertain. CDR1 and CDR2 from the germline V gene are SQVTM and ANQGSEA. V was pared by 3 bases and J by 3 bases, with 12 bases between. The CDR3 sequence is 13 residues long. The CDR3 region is CSVERLGDYEQYF. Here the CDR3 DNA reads TGCAGCGTTGAGCGGCTAGGAGACTACGAGCAGTACTTC.

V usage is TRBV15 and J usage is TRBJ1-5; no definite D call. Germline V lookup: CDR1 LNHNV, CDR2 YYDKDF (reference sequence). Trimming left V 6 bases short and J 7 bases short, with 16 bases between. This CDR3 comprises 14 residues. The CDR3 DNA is TGTGCCACCAGTGGGCGGCGGTTGGAACAGCCCCAGCATTTT. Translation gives CATSGRRLEQPQHF.

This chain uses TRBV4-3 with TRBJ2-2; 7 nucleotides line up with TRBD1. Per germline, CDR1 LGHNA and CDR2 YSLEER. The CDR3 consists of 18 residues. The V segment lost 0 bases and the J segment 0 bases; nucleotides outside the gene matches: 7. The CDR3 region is CASSQDLTGAANTGELFF. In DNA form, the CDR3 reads TGCGCCAGCAGCCAAGATTTAACAGGGGCAGCGAACACCGGGGAGCTGTTTTTT.

This chain's CDR3 is CASSWTVGNQPQHF. The CDR3 bases are TGTGCCAGCAGTTGGACGGTTGGCAATCAGCCCCAGCATTTT. This chain links TRBV28 with TRBJ1-5; D not resolved. CDR3 size: 14 residues. Looked up from germline, CDR1 is MDHEN and CDR2 is SYDVKM. V lost 4 bases and J 2 bases, leaving 9 bases between the germline ends.

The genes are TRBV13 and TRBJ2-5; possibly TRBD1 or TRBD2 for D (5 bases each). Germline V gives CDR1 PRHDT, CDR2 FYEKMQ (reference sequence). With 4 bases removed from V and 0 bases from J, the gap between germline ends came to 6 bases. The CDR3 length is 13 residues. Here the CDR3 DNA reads TGTGCCAGCAGCTCGGGACACCAAGAGACCCAGTACTTC. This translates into CASSSGHQETQYF. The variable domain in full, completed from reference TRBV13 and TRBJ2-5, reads AAGVIQSPRHLIKEKRETATLKCYPIPRHDTVYWYQQGPGQDPQFLISFYEKMQSDKGSIPDRFSAQQFSDYHSELNMSSLELGDSALYFCASSSGHQETQYFGPGTRLLVL.

CDR3 amino acids: CAISESHVANTGELFF. The DNA for the CDR3 is TGTGCCATCAGTGAGTCGCACGTCGCGAACACCGGGGAGCTGTTTTTT. This chain connects TRBV10-3 to TRBJ2-2, with no clear D. The CDR3 covers 16 residues. The V end was cut by 0 bases, the J end by 0 bases, with 8 bases between. Germline V gene sequence: CDR1 ENHRY, CDR2 SYGVKD.

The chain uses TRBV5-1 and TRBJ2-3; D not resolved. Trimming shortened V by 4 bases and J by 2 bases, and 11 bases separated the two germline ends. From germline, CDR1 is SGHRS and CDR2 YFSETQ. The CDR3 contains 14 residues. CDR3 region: CASSQSEATDTQYF. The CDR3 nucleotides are TGCGCCAGCAGCCAGAGCGAGGCCACAGATACGCAGTATTTT.

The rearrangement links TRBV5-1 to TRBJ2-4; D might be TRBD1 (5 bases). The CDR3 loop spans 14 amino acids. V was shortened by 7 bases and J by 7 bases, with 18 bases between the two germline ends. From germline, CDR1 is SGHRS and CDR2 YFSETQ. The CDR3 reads CASSLQGITNIQYF. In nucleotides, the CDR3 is TGCGCCAGCTCCCTCCAGGGCATTACTAACATTCAGTACTTC.

The CDR3 loop reads CASSLGNRGSQTQYF. The CDR3 nucleotides read TGTGCCAGCAGCTTAGGGAACAGGGGTTCGCAGACCCAGTACTTC. The gene calls are TRBV7-9 and TRBJ2-5; 7 nucleotides agree with TRBD1. The V segment lost 1 base and the J segment 6 bases; nucleotides outside the gene matches: 8. Germline V gives CDR1 SEHNR, CDR2 FQNEAQ (reference sequence). The CDR3 is 15 amino acids.

The CDR3 region has the DNA TGTGCCAGCAGTGAATATTCCGAGCAGTACTTC. This translates into CASSEYSEQYF. The chain couples TRBV25-1 to TRBJ2-7, with D hard to call. The V gene's germline CDR1 is MGHDK and CDR2 SYGVNS. This CDR3 region has 11 residues. Trimming removed 0 bases from V and 6 bases from J, with 3 bases in between.

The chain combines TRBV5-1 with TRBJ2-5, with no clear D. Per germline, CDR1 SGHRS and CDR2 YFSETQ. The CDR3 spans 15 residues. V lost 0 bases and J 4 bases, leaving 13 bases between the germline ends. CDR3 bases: TGCGCCAGCAGCTTGGATATTATCGGCCGAGAGACCCAGTACTTC. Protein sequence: CASSLDIIGRETQYF.

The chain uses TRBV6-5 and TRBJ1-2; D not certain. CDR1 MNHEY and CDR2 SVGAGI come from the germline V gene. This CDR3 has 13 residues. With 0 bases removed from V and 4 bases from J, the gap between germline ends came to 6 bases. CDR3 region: CASSYSSSYGYTF. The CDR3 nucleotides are TGTGCCAGCAGTTACTCGTCCAGCTATGGCTACACCTTC.

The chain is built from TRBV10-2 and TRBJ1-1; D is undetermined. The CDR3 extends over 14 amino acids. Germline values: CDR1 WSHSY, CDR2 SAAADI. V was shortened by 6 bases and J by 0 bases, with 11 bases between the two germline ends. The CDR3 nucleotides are TGCGCCAGCAGCCCAGGACGGATGAACACTGAAGCTTTCTTT. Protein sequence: CASSPGRMNTEAFF.

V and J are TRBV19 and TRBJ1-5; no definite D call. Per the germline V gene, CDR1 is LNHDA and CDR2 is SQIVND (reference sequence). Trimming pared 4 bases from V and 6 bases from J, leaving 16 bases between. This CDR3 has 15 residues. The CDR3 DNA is TGTGCCAGTAGTACCCAAGCGGCAGGCGGTCAGCCCCAGCATTTT. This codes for CASSTQAAGGQPQHF.

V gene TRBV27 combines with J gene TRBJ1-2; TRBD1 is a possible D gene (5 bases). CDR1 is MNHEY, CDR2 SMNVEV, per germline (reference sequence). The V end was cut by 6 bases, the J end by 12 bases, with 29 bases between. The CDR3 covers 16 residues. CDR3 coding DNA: TGTGCCAGCAGGTCAGACCGGGACTTTTGGGGGGTCAACGACACCTTC. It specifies CASRSDRDFWGVNDTF.

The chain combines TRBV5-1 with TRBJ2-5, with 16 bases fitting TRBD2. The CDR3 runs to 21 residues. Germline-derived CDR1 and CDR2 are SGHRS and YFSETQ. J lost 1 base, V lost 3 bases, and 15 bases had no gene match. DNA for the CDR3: TGCGCCAGCAGCTGGGGACTAGCGGGAGGGCCGCGGGTAGGGCTCCAAGAGACCCAGTACTTC. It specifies CASSWGLAGGPRVGLQETQYF.

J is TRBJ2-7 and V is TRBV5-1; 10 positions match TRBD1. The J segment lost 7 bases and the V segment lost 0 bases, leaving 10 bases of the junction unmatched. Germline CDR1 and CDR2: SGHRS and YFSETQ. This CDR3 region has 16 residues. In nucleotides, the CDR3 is TGCGCCAGCAGCTTGGACGGCCAGACAGGGGGCGCGGAGCAGTACTTC. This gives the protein CASSLDGQTGGAEQYF.

CDR3 amino acids: CASSLSQPQHF. DNA for the CDR3: TGTGCCAGCAGCTTAAGTCAGCCCCAGCATTTT. The chain employs TRBV7-7 and TRBJ1-5; D remains unclear. Germline V CDR1 and CDR2: SSHAT, FNYEAQ (reference sequence). Deletions cut 2 bases from V and 6 bases from J, with 2 bases between. The CDR3 runs to 11 residues.

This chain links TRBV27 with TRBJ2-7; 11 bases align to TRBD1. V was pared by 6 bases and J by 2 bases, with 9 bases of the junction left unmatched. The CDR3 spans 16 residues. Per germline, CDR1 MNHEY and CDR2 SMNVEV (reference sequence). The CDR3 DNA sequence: TGTGCCAGCAGAGGGGACAGGGGGATTTTAGCCTACGAGCAGTACTTC. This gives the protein CASRGDRGILAYEQYF.

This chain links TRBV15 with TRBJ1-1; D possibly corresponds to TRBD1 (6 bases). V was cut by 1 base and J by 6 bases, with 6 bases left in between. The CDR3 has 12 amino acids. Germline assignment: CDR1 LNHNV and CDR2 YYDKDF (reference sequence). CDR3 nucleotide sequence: TGTGCCACCAGCAGAGCAGGGGCTGAAGCTTTCTTT. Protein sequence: CATSRAGAEAFF. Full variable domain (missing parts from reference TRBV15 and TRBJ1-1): DAMVIQNPRYQVTQFGKPVTLSCSQTLNHNVMYWYQQKSSQAPKLLFHYYDKDFNNEADTPDNFQSRRPNTSFCFLDIRSPGLGDTAMYLCATSRAGAEAFFGQGTRLTVV.

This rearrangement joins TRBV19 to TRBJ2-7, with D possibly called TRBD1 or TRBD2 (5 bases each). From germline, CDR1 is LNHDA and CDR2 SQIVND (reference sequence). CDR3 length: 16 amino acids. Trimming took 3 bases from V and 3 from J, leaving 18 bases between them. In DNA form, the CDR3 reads TGTGCCAGTAGTATTAGGCACGCAGGGACCGACTACGAGCAGTACTTC. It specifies CASSIRHAGTDYEQYF.

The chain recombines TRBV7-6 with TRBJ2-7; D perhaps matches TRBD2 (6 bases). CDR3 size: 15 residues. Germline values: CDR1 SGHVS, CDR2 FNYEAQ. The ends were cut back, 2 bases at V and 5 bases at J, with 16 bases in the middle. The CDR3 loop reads CASSLSFGLTDEQYF. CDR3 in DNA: TGTGCCAGCAGCTTAAGCTTCGGACTAACGGACGAGCAGTACTTC.